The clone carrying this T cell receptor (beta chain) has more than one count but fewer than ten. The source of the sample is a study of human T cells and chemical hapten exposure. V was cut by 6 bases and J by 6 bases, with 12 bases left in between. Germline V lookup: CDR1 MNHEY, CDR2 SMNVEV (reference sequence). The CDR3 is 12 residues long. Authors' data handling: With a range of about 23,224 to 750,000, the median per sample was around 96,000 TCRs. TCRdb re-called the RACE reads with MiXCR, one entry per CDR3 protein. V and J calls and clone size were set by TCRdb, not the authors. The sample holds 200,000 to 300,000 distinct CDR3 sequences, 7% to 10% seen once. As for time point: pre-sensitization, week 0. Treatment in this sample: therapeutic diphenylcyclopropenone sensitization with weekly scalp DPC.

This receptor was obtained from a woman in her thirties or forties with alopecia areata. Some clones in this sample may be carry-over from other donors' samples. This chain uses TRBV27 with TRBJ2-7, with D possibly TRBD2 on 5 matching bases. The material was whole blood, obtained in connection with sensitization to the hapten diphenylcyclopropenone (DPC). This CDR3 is CASSPLGAEQYF. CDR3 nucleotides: TGTGCCAGCAGCCCGCTGGGAGCCGAGCAGTACTTC.